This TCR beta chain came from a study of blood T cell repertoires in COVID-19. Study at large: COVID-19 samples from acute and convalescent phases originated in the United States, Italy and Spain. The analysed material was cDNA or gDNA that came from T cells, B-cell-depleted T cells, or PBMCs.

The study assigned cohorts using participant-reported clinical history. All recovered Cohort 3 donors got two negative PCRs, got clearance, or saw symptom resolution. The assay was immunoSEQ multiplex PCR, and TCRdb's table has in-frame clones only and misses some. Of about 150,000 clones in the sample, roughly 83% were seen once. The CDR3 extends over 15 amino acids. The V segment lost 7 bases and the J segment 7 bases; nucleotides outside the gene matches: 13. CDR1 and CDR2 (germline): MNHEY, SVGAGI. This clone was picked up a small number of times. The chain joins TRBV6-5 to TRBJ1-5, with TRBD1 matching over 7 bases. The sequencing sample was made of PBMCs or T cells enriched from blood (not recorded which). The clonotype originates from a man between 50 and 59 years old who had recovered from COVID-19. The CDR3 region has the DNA TGTGCCAGCAAACAGGGACAGCTGTCGGGGCAGCCCCAGCATTTT. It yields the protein CASKQGQLSGQPQHF.